The 18 T cell receptor beta chains below were found in one sample sequenced in a study of technical replicates of blood from several donors. Some clones are missing from TCRdb's copy, which holds only in-frame ones; the method was immunoSEQ multiplex PCR. The sample lists about 80,000 clones, more than 85% occurring once. The sample was T cells isolated from PBMCs. The origin of the receptors is a human donor in good health.

Written as DNA, the CDR3 is TGTGCCAGCTCAAAACTAGCGGGAGACCCCAATGAGCAGTTCTTC. Amino acids: CASSKLAGDPNEQFF. The rearrangement links TRBV18 to TRBJ2-1, with 11 bases matching TRBD2. CDR1 and CDR2 (germline): KGHSH, LQKENI. With V trimmed by 5 bases and J by 6 bases, 6 bases remained unmatched. The CDR3 extends over 15 amino acids.

V gene TRBV29-1 combines with J gene TRBJ2-7, with 9 bases lining up with TRBD1. CDR1 is SQVTM, CDR2 ANQGSEA, per germline. This CDR3 is 13 amino acids long. V lost 4 bases, J lost 4 bases, and 5 bases stayed unmatched. The CDR3 nucleotides read TGCAGCGTTGTAGGACAGGGGCGGTACGAGCAGTACTTC. Encoded protein: CSVVGQGRYEQYF.

V and J are TRBV27 and TRBJ2-7; TRBD1 agrees at 7 bases. The V gene end was trimmed by 6 bases and the J gene end by 0 bases; junction bases not matched to a gene: 8. The CDR3 sequence is 15 residues long. The germline gives CDR1 MNHEY, CDR2 SMNVEV (reference sequence). CDR3 bases: TGTGCCAGCAGGTATTCGGGACAGAACTCCTACGAGCAGTACTTC. Protein: CASRYSGQNSYEQYF.

This chain joins TRBV9 and TRBJ2-6, with D unclear. Germline V gene data show CDR1 as SGDLS and CDR2 as YYNGEE. The V gene lost 2 bases and the J gene lost 4 bases, with 4 bases spanning the gap. The CDR3 totals 13 residues. The CDR3 here is CASSVSGANVLTF. The CDR3, as DNA: TGTGCCAGCAGCGTCTCCGGGGCCAACGTCCTGACTTTC.

This chain uses TRBV5-6 with TRBJ2-7; no firm D call. The CDR3 is 14 residues long. Trimming pared 3 bases from V and 3 bases from J, leaving 13 bases between. The germline CDR1 and CDR2 sequences are SGHDT and YYEEEE. CDR3 residues: CASSSDTLGYEQYF. The DNA of the CDR3 is TGTGCCAGCAGCTCTGATACTCTCGGCTACGAGCAGTACTTC.

V is TRBV5-4 and J is TRBJ2-3; D perhaps matches TRBD2 (6 bases). The CDR3 sequence is 17 residues long. In germline, CDR1 is SGHNT, CDR2 YYREEE (reference sequence). Trimming stripped 3 bases from V and 0 bases from J, with 17 bases between. The CDR3 region is CASSSGGGWVSTDTQYF. CDR3 in DNA: TGTGCCAGCAGCTCTGGAGGAGGGTGGGTGAGCACAGATACGCAGTATTTT.

The V and J genes are TRBV27 and TRBJ2-7, with 9 positions matching TRBD1. V lost 2 bases, J lost 7 bases, and 9 bases stayed unmatched. Per germline, CDR1 MNHEY and CDR2 SMNVEV (reference sequence). This CDR3 is built from 15 residues. The CDR3 is CASSLSGTGTREQYF. The CDR3 DNA is TGTGCCAGCAGTTTAAGCGGGACAGGGACGAGGGAGCAGTACTTC.

This chain joins TRBV27 and TRBJ1-1; 7 bases match TRBD1. The CDR3 covers 17 residues. Germline V gene data show CDR1 as MNHEY and CDR2 as SMNVEV (reference sequence). V was clipped by 2 bases and J by 3 bases; unmatched bases: 12. CDR3 DNA: TGTGCCAGCAGTTTAATGAGGACAGGCCGAGGGGACACTGAAGCTTTCTTT. Its protein product is CASSLMRTGRGDTEAFF.

This clone was observed a few times. V is TRBV25-1 and J is TRBJ2-2; TRBD2 might be the D (7 bases). Germline values: CDR1 MGHDK, CDR2 SYGVNS. CDR3 length: 15 amino acids. The germline V and J ends were trimmed by 2 bases and 7 bases, with 14 bases remaining between them. DNA for the CDR3: TGTGCCAGCAGTGAAGGGGAGGGGGAGGTCGGGGAGCTGTTTTTT. Amino acids: CASSEGEGEVGELFF.

This chain uses TRBV4-2 with TRBJ2-1; the match to TRBD2 covers 8 bases. The ends lost 1 base at V and 2 bases at J; junction bases unmatched: 4. Germline assignment: CDR1 LGHNA and CDR2 YNFKEQ. This CDR3 is 16 amino acids long. CDR3 loop: CASSQVSGTTYNEQFF. CDR3 bases: TGTGCCAGCAGCCAAGTTAGCGGGACCACCTACAATGAGCAGTTCTTC.

The sample holds one count of this clone. V is TRBV9 and J is TRBJ1-3, with D tentatively TRBD1 (5 bases). Trimming removed 0 bases from V and 0 bases from J, with 7 bases in between. The CDR3 covers 15 residues. CDR1 SGDLS and CDR2 YYNGEE come from the germline V gene. CDR3: CASSVEGVSGNTIYF. CDR3 bases: TGTGCCAGCAGCGTAGAAGGGGTCTCTGGAAACACCATATATTTT.

V is TRBV9 and J is TRBJ2-1; TRBD1 matches 9 bases. Germline V gene data show CDR1 as SGDLS and CDR2 as YYNGEE. Germline trimming cut 0 bases from V and 6 bases from J; bases unmatched to any gene: 4. The CDR3 loop spans 15 amino acids. The CDR3 DNA is TGTGCCAGCAGCGTAGGACAGGGGGTATCCAATGAGCAGTTCTTC. Translated: CASSVGQGVSNEQFF.

The rearrangement links TRBV30 to TRBJ1-5; D remains unclear. The germline V gene has CDR1 GTSNPN and CDR2 SVGIG (reference sequence). The CDR3 contains 14 residues. V lost 0 bases, J lost 6 bases, and 12 bases lay in between. The CDR3 loop is CAWSVGRAVQPQHF. DNA of the CDR3: TGTGCCTGGAGTGTAGGGAGGGCGGTTCAGCCCCAGCATTTT.

The chain joins TRBV28 to TRBJ1-2, with D maybe TRBD1 (5 bases). Germline CDR1 and CDR2: MDHEN and SYDVKM. V was shortened by 1 base and J by 6 bases, with 15 bases between the two germline ends. The CDR3 sequence is 15 residues long. The CDR3 is CASSLYAGLGDGYTF. In DNA form, the CDR3 reads TGTGCCAGCAGTTTATATGCAGGGCTAGGGGATGGCTACACCTTC.

J is TRBJ2-7 and V is TRBV7-2, with 10 bases that match TRBD1. The germline gives CDR1 SGHTA, CDR2 FQGNSA. The CDR3 length is 16 residues. V dropped 5 bases and J dropped 3; count of bases not matched to a gene: 10. The chain's CDR3 is CASSGFEGQGFYEQYF. The CDR3 coding sequence is TGTGCCAGCAGCGGGTTTGAGGGACAGGGGTTCTACGAGCAGTACTTC.

V gene TRBV25-1 combines with J gene TRBJ2-5; TRBD2 matches 14 bases. Germline CDR1 MGHDK, CDR2 SYGVNS. This CDR3 has 15 amino acids. Unmatched junction bases numbered 7, after V lost 4 bases and J lost 9 bases. The CDR3 reads CASSGGTSGGTAQYF. The CDR3 DNA reads as TGTGCCAGCAGTGGAGGGACTAGCGGGGGTACGGCCCAGTACTTC.

This clone was recorded only once. The chain carries TRBV7-9 and TRBJ2-7; 7 nucleotides agree with TRBD2. The CDR3 totals 11 residues. V dropped 4 bases and J dropped 6; count of bases not matched to a gene: 0. Germline V lookup: CDR1 SEHNR, CDR2 FQNEAQ (reference sequence). DNA of the CDR3: TGTGCCAGCAGCTCGGGGGGCGAGCAGTACTTC. It yields the protein CASSSGGEQYF.

The genes are TRBV7-8 and TRBJ1-2; unclear D gene. Germline lookup yields CDR1 SGHVS and CDR2 FQNEAQ. Trimming stripped 4 bases from V and 4 bases from J, with 10 bases between. The CDR3 is 13 amino acids. The CDR3 spells CASSSAGPYGYTF. The CDR3 region has the DNA TGTGCCAGCAGCTCGGCAGGCCCCTATGGCTACACCTTC.